Listed here are 15 T cell receptor beta chains from one sample, sequenced in a study of blood T cells in healthy people across ages. A second PCR, run for about 7 to 11 cycles, used a sample-barcoded 5' primer plus a J-beta primer mix. Using its own MiXCR run on the 5' RACE reads, TCRdb lists one record per CDR3 protein. The sample records some 1.4 million distinct CDR3 sequences, around 39% being singletons. The specimen sequenced was blood. The receptors derive from a woman under 30 in good health.

V is TRBV20-1 and J is TRBJ1-4; tentative D call: TRBD1 (5 bases). V lost 5 bases and J lost 0, with 13 bases in between. CDR3 size: 15 residues. Germline CDR1 is DFQATT and CDR2 is SNEGSKA (reference sequence). The CDR3, as DNA: TGCAGTGCTCACTTCAGGGAACCAACTAATGAAAAACTGTTTTTT. It codes for CSAHFREPTNEKLFF.

About this clonotype itself: An end of the junction differs from the germline gene, which may be a read error. The V call is TRBV7-9, the J call TRBJ1-2, with 8 bases aligning to TRBD1. CDR3 size: 14 residues. Germline CDR1 SEHNR, CDR2 FQNEAQ (reference sequence). The CDR3 nucleotides are TGTGCCAGCAGCGACGGACAGGGAAACTATGGCTGCACCTTC. Encoded protein: CASSDGQGNYGCTF.

The chain employs TRBV7-2 and TRBJ2-3; D is unclear. V shed 5 bases and J shed 11 bases, with 20 bases lying between them. The germline CDR1 and CDR2 sequences are SGHTA and FQGNSA. This CDR3 comprises 14 residues. The CDR3 DNA sequence: TGTGCCAGCAGCCTTATGACCAGCTATGGCGGGCAGTATTTT. Translation gives CASSLMTSYGGQYF.

This chain joins TRBV18 and TRBJ2-1, with unresolved D. The CDR3 runs 15 residues. Per the germline V gene, CDR1 is KGHSH and CDR2 is LQKENI. Trimming removed 6 bases from V and 1 base from J, with 13 bases in between. The CDR3 here is CASSPTLVSYNEQFF. Here the CDR3 DNA reads TGTGCCAGCTCGCCGACCCTCGTATCCTACAATGAGCAGTTCTTC.

The chain combines TRBV5-1 with TRBJ2-7, with TRBD1 identical over 7 bases. The CDR3 is 16 amino acids. Germline lookup yields CDR1 SGHRS and CDR2 YFSETQ. Germline trimming cut 0 bases from V and 2 bases from J; bases unmatched to any gene: 8. CDR3 DNA: TGCGCCAGCAGCTTGGGCGTCTGGCAGGGGGCCTACGAGCAGTACTTC. Translating it yields CASSLGVWQGAYEQYF. The full variable domain, its missing parts supplied by reference TRBV5-1 and TRBJ2-7, is KAGVTQTPRYLIKTRGQQVTLSCSPISGHRSVSWYQQTPGQGLQFLFEYFSETQRNKGNFPGRFSGRQFSNSRSEMNVSTLELGDSALYLCASSLGVWQGAYEQYFGPGTRLTVT.

This clonotype was counted a few times. The chain employs TRBV7-8 and TRBJ2-5; weak D call: TRBD1 (5 bases). The germline V gene has CDR1 SGHVS and CDR2 FQNEAQ. The CDR3 totals 15 residues. The V end was cut by 2 bases, the J end by 3 bases, with 13 bases between. The CDR3 loop reads CASSLRLGREETQYF. DNA for the CDR3: TGTGCCAGCAGCTTACGTTTGGGCAGGGAAGAGACCCAGTACTTC.

The chain joins TRBV20-1 to TRBJ2-1, with TRBD2 as a possible D gene (7 bases). Between the trimmed V and J ends, which lost 6 bases and 2 bases, there was a span of 14 bases. This CDR3 has 14 amino acids. Germline CDR1 and CDR2: DFQATT and SNEGSKA (reference sequence). CDR3 bases: TGCAGTGCAAGGGGGGGAACCACCTACAATGAGCAGTTCTTC. Protein sequence: CSARGGTTYNEQFF.

The J gene is TRBJ1-5, the V gene TRBV12-3 or TRBV12-4; perhaps TRBD1 as D (5 bases). V gave up 4 bases and J gave up 7 bases, with 8 bases separating them. The length of the CDR3 is 12 residues. CDR3 nucleotides: TGTGCCAGCAGTTACGGGACGCAGCCCCAGCATTTT. Translation gives CASSYGTQPQHF.

The V call is TRBV15, the J call TRBJ2-1, with D perhaps matching TRBD1 (5 bases). Trimming took off 4 bases at V and 4 bases at J, with 8 bases between the two ends. Germline lookup yields CDR1 LNHNV and CDR2 YYDKDF (reference sequence). The CDR3 has 13 residues. The CDR3 spells CATSMQGYNEQFF. CDR3 bases: TGTGCCACCAGCATGCAGGGTTACAATGAGCAGTTCTTC.

This clonotype has a handful of counts. V and J are TRBV5-4 and TRBJ2-4, with TRBD1 as a possible D gene (6 bases). The CDR3 contains 16 residues. Germline CDR1 reads SGHNT; CDR2 reads YYREEE (reference sequence). Trimming shortened V by 4 bases and J by 13 bases, and 27 bases separated the two germline ends. The CDR3 protein is CASSLRRARTPTGQYF. CDR3 DNA: TGTGCCAGCAGCCTTCGACGAGCGAGAACGCCCACAGGGCAGTACTTC.

The genes are TRBV4-2 and TRBJ2-5; 9 bases map to TRBD2. The CDR3 is 17 amino acids. CDR1 is LGHNA, CDR2 YNFKEQ, per germline. V shed 4 bases, J shed 1 base, and the junction held 10 bases outside the gene matches. Here the CDR3 reads CASSRGAGGESQETQYF. The CDR3 bases are TGTGCCAGCAGCCGCGGAGCGGGGGGCGAAAGCCAAGAGACCCAGTACTTC.

V usage is TRBV6-6 and J usage is TRBJ1-1; TRBD1 might be the D (6 bases). Trimming cost V 6 bases and J 3 bases, with 14 bases left between them. Germline V lookup: CDR1 MNHNY, CDR2 SVGAGI (reference sequence). The CDR3 has 14 residues. The DNA of the CDR3 is TGTGCCAGCAGGCGCCAGGGGATGGACACTGAAGCTTTCTTT. It yields the protein CASRRQGMDTEAFF.

The V call is TRBV28, the J call TRBJ1-6; the D gene is possibly TRBD1 (6 bases). Deletions cut 6 bases from V and 7 bases from J, with 13 bases between. CDR1 and CDR2 (germline): MDHEN, SYDVKM. CDR3 length: 14 amino acids. CDR3 residues: CASRPGTQNSPLHF. The CDR3 DNA is TGTGCCAGCAGGCCAGGGACACAAAATTCACCCCTCCACTTT.

The CDR3 here is CASIAQGSSYEQYF. Here the CDR3 DNA reads TGTGCCAGCATTGCACAGGGAAGCTCCTACGAGCAGTACTTC. The chain joins TRBV6-1 to TRBJ2-7, with D tentatively TRBD1 (6 bases). Germline V gene sequence: CDR1 MNHNS, CDR2 SASEGT. The CDR3 consists of 14 residues. Trimming pared 7 bases from V and 0 bases from J, leaving 13 bases between.

The chain links TRBV4-2 to TRBJ2-2, with D possibly being TRBD1 (6 bases). Germline V gene data show CDR1 as LGHNA and CDR2 as YNFKEQ. The CDR3 consists of 16 residues. Trimming stripped 1 base from V and 6 bases from J, with 15 bases between. The CDR3 DNA follows: TGTGCCAGCAGCCAAGGGGGGCAGGGGATTTCCGGGGAGCTGTTTTTT. This encodes CASSQGGQGISGELFF.